The T cell receptor beta chain under discussion was sequenced for a study of cytomegalovirus exposure and HLA in healthy donors. Study conclusions and caveats: Sequencing had likely introduced a cluster of highly shared sequence variants as an artifact. The authors assumed roughly uniform sequencing depth across donors for presence/absence analyses. Excluded: some indistinguishable V segments such as TRBV6-2 and TRBV6-3.

Use of 60 Vbeta and 13 Jbeta primers characterized the PCR. The protocol was immunoSEQ multiplex PCR, while the TCRdb copy is restricted to in-frame clones and leaves out a portion. The data hold 150,000 to 200,000 clones, with 77% observed a single time. This clone was counted between two and nine times. Its antigen is currently unknown. CDR1 is MGHRA and CDR2 is YSYEKL in the germline V gene. The CDR3 spans 17 residues. V lost 4 bases to trimming and J lost 3 bases, with 19 bases between them. The specimen sequenced was PBMCs. This sequence was found in a woman in her twenties or thirties in good health and CMV-seronegative. This rearrangement joins TRBV4-1 to TRBJ1-3; D call uncertain. CDR3 bases: TGCGCCAGCAGCCGTGGTGGGCTCGTGCTTTATGGAAACACCATATATTTT. It encodes CASSRGGLVLYGNTIYF.